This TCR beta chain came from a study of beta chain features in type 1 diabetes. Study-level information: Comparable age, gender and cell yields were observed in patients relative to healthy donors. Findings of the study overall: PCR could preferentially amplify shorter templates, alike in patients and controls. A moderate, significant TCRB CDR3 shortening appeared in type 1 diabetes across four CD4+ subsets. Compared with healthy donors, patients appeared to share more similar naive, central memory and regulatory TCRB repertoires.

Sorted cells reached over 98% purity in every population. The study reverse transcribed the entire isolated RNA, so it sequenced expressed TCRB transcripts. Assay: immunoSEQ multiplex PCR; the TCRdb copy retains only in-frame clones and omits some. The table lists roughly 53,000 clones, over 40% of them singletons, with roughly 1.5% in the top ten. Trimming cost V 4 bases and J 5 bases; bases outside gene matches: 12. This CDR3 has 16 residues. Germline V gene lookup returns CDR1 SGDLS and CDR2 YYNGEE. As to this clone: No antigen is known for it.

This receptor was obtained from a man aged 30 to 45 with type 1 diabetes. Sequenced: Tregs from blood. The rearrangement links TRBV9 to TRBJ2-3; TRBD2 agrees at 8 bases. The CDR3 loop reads CASSSPRGGLLDTQYF. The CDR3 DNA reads TGTGCCAGCAGCTCACCCCGGGGGGGGTTGTTAGATACGCAGTATTTT.